The sequence of this T cell receptor beta chain was determined in a study of brain T cells in children with intractable seizures (dated by TCRdb to about 2021). With regard to the full study: Resected brain tissue from more than 40 pediatric epilepsy surgery cases was first screened for immune gene transcripts using a NanoString immunology panel. Among the 12 selected surgery cases, eight also had pre-surgery blood sequenced, leaving four with brain tissue only.

TCR beta chain sequences were generated from genomic DNA using the immunoSEQ assay. Per the source publication's procedure: Any CDR3 sequence that did not begin with the conserved framework cysteine at position 104 was removed by hand. Clonality was calculated as one minus the normalized Shannon's Diversity Index, with values ranging from 0 (maximal diversity) to 1 (oligoclonal). Differences in the frequency of the same CDR3 between samples, such as brain versus blood, were assessed with chi-squared comparison-of-proportions tests. Public clonotypes were identified through searches of immuneACCESS, and similarity to known antiviral clonotypes was evaluated with the VDJdb browser. Held by TCRdb, this immuneACCESS table contains in-frame sequences only and omits some clones. Under half of the omission traces to an unresolved V gene where checked; the cause of the rest is unknown. Clonal size and the V and J genes are those of that table, whereas D and trimming came from the DNA. Present in this sample are 100,000 to 120,000 clones, roughly 92% of which were seen just once. Together, the top ten hold under 4.5% of the sample.

What the work shows at the level of the full study, not this receptor alone: The patients' HCMV serostatus was not known, and viral specificity was inferred solely from CDR3 sequence similarity. Because sequencing depth was different between pre-surgery and post-surgery blood, clones absent from the pre-surgery sample may reflect undersampling.

The CDR3 contains 21 residues, cysteine and phenylalanine counted. Only CDR3 DNA is held: 63 bases, read in frame from base 1. Trimmed from V: 0 bases; trimmed from J: 4 bases; junction bases lacking a gene match: 12. CDR1 and CDR2 are read off the germline V gene (reference sequence) as LGHDT and YNNKEL. The time point tag for this specimen amounts to: resected brain tissue, or blood drawn just prior to surgery. The surgery cases that showed the highest brain T cell transcript signatures were chosen for TCR beta chain sequencing of brain tissue, and of blood when it was available. Patients had been treated with at least one anti-epileptic drug before surgery. TCR-sequenced patients were children with drug-resistant epilepsy due to tuberous sclerosis complex, focal cortical dysplasia, Rasmussen encephalitis or hemimegalencephaly. Blood samples were collected immediately before the epilepsy surgery. The Monarch genomic DNA purification kit was used to extract bulk genomic DNA from unsorted brain tissue and from whole blood.

A remark on this clone: What this receptor recognizes is not known. Base qualities are not provided; no much larger clone lies one nucleotide away.

This receptor was taken from a boy in the first two years of life with hemimegalencephaly and intractable seizures. The chain joins TRBV3-1 (or the pseudogene TRBV3-2) to TRBJ2-2, and TRBD2 aligns with 15 junction nucleotides. Sequenced here: peripheral blood, sampled at surgery. The nucleotides are TGTGCCAGCAGCCAAGATAGTAGGACTAGCGGGAGGGCCCGACGCACCGGGGAGCTGTTTTTT. Its translation reads: CASSQDSRTSGRARRTGELFF.